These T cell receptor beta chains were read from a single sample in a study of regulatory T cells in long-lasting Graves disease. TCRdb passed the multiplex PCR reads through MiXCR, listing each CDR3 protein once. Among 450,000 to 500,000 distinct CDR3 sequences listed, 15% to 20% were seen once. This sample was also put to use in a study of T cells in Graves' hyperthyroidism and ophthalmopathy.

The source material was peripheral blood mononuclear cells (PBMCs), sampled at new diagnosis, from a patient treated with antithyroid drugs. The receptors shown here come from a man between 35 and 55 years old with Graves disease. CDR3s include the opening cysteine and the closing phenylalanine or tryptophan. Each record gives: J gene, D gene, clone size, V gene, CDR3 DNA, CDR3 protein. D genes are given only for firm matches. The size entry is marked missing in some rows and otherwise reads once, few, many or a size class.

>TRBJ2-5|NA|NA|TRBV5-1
TGCGCCAGCAGCTCAGGACACCCCCAAGAGACCCAGTACTTC
CASSSGHPQETQYF
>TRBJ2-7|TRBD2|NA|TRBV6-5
TGTGCCAGCAGTTGGGGACTAGCGGGAGGCTACGAGCAGTACTTC
CASSWGLAGGYEQYF
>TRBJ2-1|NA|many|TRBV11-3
TGTGCCAGCAGTCCTACTGAGTTGTACAATGAGCAGTTCTTC
CASSPTELYNEQFF
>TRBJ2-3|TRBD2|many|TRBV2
TGTGCCAGCAGTGATCCAGCCCCCCTAGCGGGAGTCACAGATACGCAGTATTTT
CASSDPAPLAGVTDTQYF
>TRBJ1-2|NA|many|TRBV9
TGTGCCAGCAGCGCGTCATGGGGAGCCTATGGCTACACCTTC
CASSASWGAYGYTF
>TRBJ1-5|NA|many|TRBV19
TGTGCCAGTCGGAAGGGTGATCAGCCCCAGCATTTT
CASRKGDQPQHF
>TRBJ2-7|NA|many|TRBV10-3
TGTGCCATCAGTGTTGGGACTGACTACGAGCAGTACTTC
CAISVGTDYEQYF
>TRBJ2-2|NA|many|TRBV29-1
TGCAGCGTTAGTTTAGGGGCGCTGGGCACCGGGGAGCTGTTTTTT
CSVSLGALGTGELFF
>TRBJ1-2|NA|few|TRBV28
TGTGCCAGCACCATGGGGCAGGGCTACACCTTC
CASTMGQGYTF
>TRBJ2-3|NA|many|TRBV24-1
TGTGCCACCAGTGATAGGTCCCGACTCACAGATACGCAGTATTTT
CATSDRSRLTDTQYF
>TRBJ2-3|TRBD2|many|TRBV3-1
TGTGCCAGCAGCCAGGGGACTAGGCATACGCAGTATTTT
CASSQGTRHTQYF
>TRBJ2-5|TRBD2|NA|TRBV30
TGTGCCTGGACTAGCGGGAGTCTGTTGGAGACCCAGTACTTC
CAWTSGSLLETQYF
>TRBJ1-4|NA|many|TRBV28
TGTGCCAGCAGAATCACAACTAATGAAAAACTGTTTTTT
CASRITTNEKLFF
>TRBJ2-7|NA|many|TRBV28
TGTGCCAGCACGTCCGGGGGACTCTACGAGCAGTACTTC
CASTSGGLYEQYF
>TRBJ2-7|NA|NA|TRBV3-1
TGTGCCAGCAGCCCCCTTGGACAGTATTCCGAGCAGTACTTC
CASSPLGQYSEQYF
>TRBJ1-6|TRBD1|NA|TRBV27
TGTGCCAGCAGGAGGGGACAGGAGGTTAATTCACCCCTCCACTTT
CASRRGQEVNSPLHF
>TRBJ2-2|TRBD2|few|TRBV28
TGTGCTAGCAGTCAGACTAGCGGGAGGGCCGGGACCGGGGAGCTGTTTTTT
CASSQTSGRAGTGELFF
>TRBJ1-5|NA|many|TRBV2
TGTGCCAGCAGTGGGGGGTCGCTGATTCGGTCGGGCAATCAGCCCCAGCATTTT
CASSGGSLIRSGNQPQHF
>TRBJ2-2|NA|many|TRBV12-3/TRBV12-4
TGTGCCAGCAGTTTAAGGCGGCCGAACACCGGGGAGCTGTTTTTT
CASSLRRPNTGELFF
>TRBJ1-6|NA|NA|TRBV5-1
TGCGCCAGCAGCCCAGGACCGGGTTATAATTCACCCCTCCACTTT
CASSPGPGYNSPLHF
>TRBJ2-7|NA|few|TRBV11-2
TGTGTGACCAGTAGGGGGAACTCCTACGAGCAGTACTTC
CVTSRGNSYEQYF
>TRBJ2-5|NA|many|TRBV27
TGTGCCAGCAGTTTATCCCGAGCGGGGACCCAGTACTTC
CASSLSRAGTQYF
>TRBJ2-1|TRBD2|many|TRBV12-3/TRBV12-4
TGTGCCAGCAGCCCCAGACTAGCGGCTTCCTACAATGAGCAGTTCTTC
CASSPRLAASYNEQFF
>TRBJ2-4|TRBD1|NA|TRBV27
TGTGCCAGCAGTTCCCCGGGACAGGGACTAGCCAAAAACATTCAGTACTTC
CASSSPGQGLAKNIQYF
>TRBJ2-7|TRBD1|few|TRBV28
TGTGCCAGCATACGACAGGGAGTTTACGAGCAGTGCTTC
CASIRQGVYEQCF
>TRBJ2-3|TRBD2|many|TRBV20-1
TGCAGTGCTAGCCCCAGCGGGAGGGCATCAGATACGCAGTATTTT
CSASPSGRASDTQYF
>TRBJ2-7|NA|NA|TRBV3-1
TGTGCCAGCAGCCAAGATCGCGGGCGTTTTATTGGGTACGAGCAGTACTTC
CASSQDRGRFIGYEQYF
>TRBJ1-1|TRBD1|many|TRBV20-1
TGCAGTGCTAGAGTTCGGGGTACAGGGGCCAGTAACACTGAAGCTTTCTTT
CSARVRGTGASNTEAFF
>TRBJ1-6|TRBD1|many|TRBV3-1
TGTGCCAGCAGCCCACGAGACAGGGGGAGTAATTCACCCCTCCACTTT
CASSPRDRGSNSPLHF
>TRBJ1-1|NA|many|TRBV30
TGTGCCTGGAGTGTACAGGGGAACACTGAAGCTTTCTTT
CAWSVQGNTEAFF
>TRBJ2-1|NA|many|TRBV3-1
TGTGCCAGCAGCCAAGCCTCACGTGGGGGGCGCTTTGGTAGTGAGCAGTTCTTC
CASSQASRGGRFGSEQFF
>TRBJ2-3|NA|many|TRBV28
TGTGCCAGCACCCTAGGGGGGCAAAGCACAGATACGCAGTATTTT
CASTLGGQSTDTQYF
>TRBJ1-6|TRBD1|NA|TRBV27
TGTGCCAGCAGTCGGACCGGGACAGGTGACTCACCCCTCCACTTT
CASSRTGTGDSPLHF
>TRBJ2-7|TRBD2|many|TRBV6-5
TGTGCCAGCAGTTCGCGCACTAACAGGGATACTAGCGGGGGACGTGCCCGGCGAACCTACGAGCAGTACTTC
CASSSRTNRDTSGGRARRTYEQYF
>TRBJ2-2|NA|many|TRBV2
TGTGCCAGCAGTGAAAAGGTTTCGAACACCGGGGAGCTGTTTTTT
CASSEKVSNTGELFF
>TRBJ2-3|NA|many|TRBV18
TGTGCCAGCTCACCACCGGGGCGGTGGGGCACAGATACGCAGTATTTT
CASSPPGRWGTDTQYF
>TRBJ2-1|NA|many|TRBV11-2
TGTGCCAGCAGCTTAAAGACAAGCTCCTACAATGAGCAGTTCTTC
CASSLKTSSYNEQFF
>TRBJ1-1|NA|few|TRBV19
TGTGCCAGTAGTATAGAGGGTTATGGGACTGAAGCTTTCTTT
CASSIEGYGTEAFF
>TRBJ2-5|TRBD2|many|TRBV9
TGTGCCAGCAGCGTATCGGGTAGCGGGACTATCCAAGAGACCCAGTACTTC
CASSVSGSGTIQETQYF
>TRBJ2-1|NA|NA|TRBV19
TGTGCCAGTAGTATAGATCGGGTATACAATGAGCAGTTCTTC
CASSIDRVYNEQFF
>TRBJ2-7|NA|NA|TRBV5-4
TGTGCCAGCAGCCCTGCAGCGGGTTTGCAGTACTTC
CASSPAAGLQYF
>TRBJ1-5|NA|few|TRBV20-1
TGCAGTGCTAGGATCATGGGCAGGGGAAATCAGCCCCAGCATTTT
CSARIMGRGNQPQHF
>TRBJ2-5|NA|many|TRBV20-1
TGCAGTGCCAGACTCGGCGAGACCCAGTACTTC
CSARLGETQYF
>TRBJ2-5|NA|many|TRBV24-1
TGTGCCACCAGTGATCCTCCGTCGACAGGGAGGGAGACCCAGTACTTC
CATSDPPSTGRETQYF
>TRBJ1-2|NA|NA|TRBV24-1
TGTGCCACCAGCTGGATACAACTGCCTAACTATGGCTACACCTTC
CATSWIQLPNYGYTF
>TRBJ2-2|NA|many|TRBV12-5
TGTGCTAGTGGTTCGCCGGCCGACAGGTTAGGCACCGGGGAGCTGTTTTTT
CASGSPADRLGTGELFF